This is a list of T cell receptor beta chains from one sample in a study of shared clonotypes between healthy human individuals. The repertoire was sequenced with immunoSEQ multiplex PCR; TCRdb's copy has only in-frame clones and lacks some. The profile shows approximately 350,000 clones, approximately 96% of them singletons. Sequenced input: memory CD8+ T cells sorted from blood. The source of these receptors is a man aged 25-45 years in good health. The CDR3 runs from the conserved cysteine through the conserved F or W. A D gene is named only where the DNA matches it firmly. Expanded clones are given a class, and other clones once, few, many or no size at all.

>TRBV4-2|-|TRBJ2-3|-
TGTGCCAGCAGCCAAGATACAATCACAGATACGCAGTATTTT
CASSQDTITDTQYF
>TRBV5-6|-|TRBJ1-5|-
TGTGCCAGCAGCCAGAGAGGGTATAGCAATCAGCCCCAGCATTTT
CASSQRGYSNQPQHF
>TRBV7-9|-|TRBJ1-1|-
TGTGCCAGCAGCTTAGGGGCGGAGAACACTGAAGCTTTCTTT
CASSLGAENTEAFF
>TRBV28|-|TRBJ1-2|TRBD1
TGTGCCAGCACCCGACAGGGGGCCGGGGGGGGCTACACCTTC
CASTRQGAGGGYTF
>TRBV4-2|-|TRBJ1-2|-
TGTGCCAGCAGCCAGAATCTGGGGCGGGGAGGGGATGGCTACACCTTC
CASSQNLGRGGDGYTF
>TRBV12-5|-|TRBJ2-1|TRBD2
TGTGCTAGTGGTTTGAGGCTAGCGGGAGGCTTACCGGGGGGTGAGCAGTTCTTC
CASGLRLAGGLPGGEQFF
>TRBV28|-|TRBJ2-4|TRBD2
TGTGCCAGCAGTGCCCCTAGCGGGAGGGCCAAAAACATTCAGTACTTC
CASSAPSGRAKNIQYF
>TRBV7-9|-|TRBJ2-3|TRBD2
TGTGCCAGCAGCATAGGGACTAGCGGGAGTGCAGATACGCAGTATTTT
CASSIGTSGSADTQYF
>TRBV29-1|-|TRBJ1-2|-
TGCAGCGTTGGCCAGGGGAACTATGGCTACACCTTC
CSVGQGNYGYTF
>TRBV19|-|TRBJ1-4|-
TGTGCCAGTCGTGATAATGAAAAACTGTTTTTT
CASRDNEKLFF
>TRBV14|-|TRBJ2-3|TRBD2
TGTGCCAGCAGCCATTACGCTAGCGGGAGGACCACAGATACGCAGTATTTT
CASSHYASGRTTDTQYF
>TRBV18|-|TRBJ2-7|-
TGTGCCAGCTCACCACTCGCGGGAAGCTCCTACGAGCAGTACTTC
CASSPLAGSSYEQYF
>TRBV6-6|-|TRBJ2-1|-
TGTGCCAGCAGTTCAGGGGGGGTACGGATCTACAATGAGCAGTTCTTC
CASSSGGVRIYNEQFF
>TRBV6-5|once|TRBJ2-7|TRBD2
TGTGCCAGCAGGGGGACTAGCGGATCCTACGAGCAGTACTTC
CASRGTSGSYEQYF
>TRBV2|-|TRBJ2-1|TRBD2
TGTGCCAGCAGTGGCCGGGGACTAGCGGTAATAAATGAGCAGTTCTTC
CASSGRGLAVINEQFF
>TRBV5-6|once|TRBJ1-2|-
TGTGCCAGCAGCTGCACGGGCGGCTACACCTTC
CASSCTGGYTF
>TRBV25-1|-|TRBJ2-3|-
TGTGCCAGCAGTTTCACAGATACGCAGTATTTT
CASSFTDTQYF
>TRBV11-2|-|TRBJ2-2|-
TGTGCCAGCAGCTTGAGGGCTACGAGGGAGCTGTTTTTT
CASSLRATRELFF
>TRBV4-1|once|TRBJ2-1|TRBD2
TGCGCCAGCAGCCAAGATCCACTAGCGGGAGTAATCAGCTCCTACAATGAGCAGTTCTTC
CASSQDPLAGVISSYNEQFF
>TRBV5-1|-|TRBJ2-2|TRBD1
TGCGCCAGCAGCGATGGAGACAGGGACACCGGGGAGCTGTTTTTT
CASSDGDRDTGELFF
>TRBV18|-|TRBJ2-5|-
TGTGCCAGCTCACCGTCTCTAGAAGAGACCCAGTACTTC
CASSPSLEETQYF
>TRBV30|-|TRBJ1-2|-
TGTGCCTGGAGTGGGCCTAAGGGCTATGGCTACACCTTC
CAWSGPKGYGYTF
>TRBV4-1|-|TRBJ2-7|TRBD2
TGCGCCAGCAGCCAAGTTACTAGCGGCTCCTACGAGCAGTACTTC
CASSQVTSGSYEQYF
>TRBV28|-|TRBJ2-5|-
TGTGCCAGCAGCCGGGACCCCCTCCAAGAGACCCAGTACTTC
CASSRDPLQETQYF
>TRBV6-1|-|TRBJ1-5|-
TGTGCCAGCAGTGTTATCTTCAATCAGCCCCAGCATTTT
CASSVIFNQPQHF
>TRBV28|-|TRBJ2-7|TRBD2
TGTGCCAGCAGTTTCTGGCTAGCGGGAGGGCCGAAGGGAGAGCAGTACTTC
CASSFWLAGGPKGEQYF
>TRBV18|-|TRBJ2-7|-
TGTGCCAGCTCACCAACCCAGAGCTACGAGCAGTACTTC
CASSPTQSYEQYF
>TRBV7-6|-|TRBJ2-3|TRBD2
TGTGCCAGCAGCCTCTTAGCGGGAGGGGGCACAGATACGCAGTATTTT
CASSLLAGGGTDTQYF